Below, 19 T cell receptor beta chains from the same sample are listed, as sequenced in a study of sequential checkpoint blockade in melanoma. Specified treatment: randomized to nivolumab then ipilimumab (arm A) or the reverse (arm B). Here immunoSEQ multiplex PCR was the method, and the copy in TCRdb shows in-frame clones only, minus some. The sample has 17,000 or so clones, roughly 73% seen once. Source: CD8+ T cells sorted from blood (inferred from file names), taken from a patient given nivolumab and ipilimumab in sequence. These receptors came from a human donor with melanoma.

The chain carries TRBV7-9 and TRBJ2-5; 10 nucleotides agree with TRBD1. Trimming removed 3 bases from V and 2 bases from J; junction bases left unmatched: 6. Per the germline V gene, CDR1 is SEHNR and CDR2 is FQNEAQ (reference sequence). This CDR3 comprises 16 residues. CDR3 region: CASSFPGQGLQETQYF. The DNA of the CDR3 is TGTGCCAGCAGCTTTCCGGGACAGGGGCTACAAGAGACCCAGTACTTC.

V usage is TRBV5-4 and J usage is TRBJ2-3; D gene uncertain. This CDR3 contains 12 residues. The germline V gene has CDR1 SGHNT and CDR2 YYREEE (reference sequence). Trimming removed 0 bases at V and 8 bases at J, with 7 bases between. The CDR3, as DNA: TGTGCCAGCAGCTTGGGAACCAGTACGCAGTATTTT. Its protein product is CASSLGTSTQYF.

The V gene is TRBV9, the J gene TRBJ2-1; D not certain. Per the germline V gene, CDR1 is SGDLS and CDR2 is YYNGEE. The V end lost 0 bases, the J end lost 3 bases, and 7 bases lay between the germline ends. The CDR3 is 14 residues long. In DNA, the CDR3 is TGTGCCAGCAGCGTAGATACTGGCTACAATGAGCAGTTCTTC. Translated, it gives CASSVDTGYNEQFF.

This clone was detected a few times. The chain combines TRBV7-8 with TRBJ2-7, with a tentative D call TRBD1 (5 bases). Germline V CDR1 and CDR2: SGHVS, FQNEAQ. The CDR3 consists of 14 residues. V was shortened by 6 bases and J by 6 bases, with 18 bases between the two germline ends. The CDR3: CASSPSIGQGEQYF. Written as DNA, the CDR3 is TGTGCCAGCAGTCCCTCTATTGGGCAGGGCGAGCAGTACTTC.

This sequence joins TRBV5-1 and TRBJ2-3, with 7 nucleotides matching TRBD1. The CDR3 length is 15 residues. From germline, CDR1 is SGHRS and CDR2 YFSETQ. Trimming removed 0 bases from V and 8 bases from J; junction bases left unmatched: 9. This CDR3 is CASSLAEGAHGTQYF. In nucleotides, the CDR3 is TGCGCCAGCAGCTTGGCCGAGGGGGCGCACGGTACGCAGTATTTT.

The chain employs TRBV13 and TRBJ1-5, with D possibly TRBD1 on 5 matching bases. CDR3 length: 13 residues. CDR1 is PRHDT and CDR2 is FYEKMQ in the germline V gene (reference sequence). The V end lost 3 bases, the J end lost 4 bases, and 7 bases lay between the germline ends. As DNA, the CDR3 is TGTGCCAGCAGCTTCGGGGGGAATCAGCCCCAGCATTTT. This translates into CASSFGGNQPQHF.

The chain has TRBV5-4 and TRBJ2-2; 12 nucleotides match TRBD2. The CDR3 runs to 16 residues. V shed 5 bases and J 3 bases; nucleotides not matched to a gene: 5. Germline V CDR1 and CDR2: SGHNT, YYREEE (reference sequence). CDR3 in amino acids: CASRSRLAGDTGELFF. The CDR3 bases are TGTGCCAGCAGGTCAAGACTAGCGGGGGACACCGGGGAGCTGTTTTTT.

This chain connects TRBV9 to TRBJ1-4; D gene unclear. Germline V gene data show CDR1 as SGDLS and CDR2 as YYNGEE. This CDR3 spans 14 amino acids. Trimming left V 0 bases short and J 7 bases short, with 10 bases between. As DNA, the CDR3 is TGTGCCAGCAGCGTAGGGGTGGCGGCTGAAAAACTGTTTTTT. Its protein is CASSVGVAAEKLFF.

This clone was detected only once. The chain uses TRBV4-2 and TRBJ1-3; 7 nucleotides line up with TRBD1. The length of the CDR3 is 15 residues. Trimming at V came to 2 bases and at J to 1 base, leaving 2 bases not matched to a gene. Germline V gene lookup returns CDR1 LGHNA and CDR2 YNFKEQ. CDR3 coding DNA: TGTGCCAGCAGCCAACCGACAGGGTCTGGAAACACCATATATTTT. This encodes CASSQPTGSGNTIYF.

CDR3: CASRAGSYNEQFF. The CDR3 bases are TGTGCCAGCCGGGCGGGCTCCTACAATGAGCAGTTCTTC. The chain combines TRBV7-3 with TRBJ2-1; possible D gene TRBD2, 5 bases. From germline, CDR1 is SGHTA and CDR2 FQGTGA. The CDR3 extends over 13 amino acids. V lost 8 bases to trimming and J lost 0 bases, with 8 bases between them.

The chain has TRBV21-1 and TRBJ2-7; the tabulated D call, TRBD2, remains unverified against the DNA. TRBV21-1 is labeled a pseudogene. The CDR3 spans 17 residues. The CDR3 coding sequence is TGTGCCAGCAGCAAAGCTGCGGCGCGGGGGCCGGCGGGTGTGCAGTACTTC. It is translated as CASSKAAARGPAGVQYF.

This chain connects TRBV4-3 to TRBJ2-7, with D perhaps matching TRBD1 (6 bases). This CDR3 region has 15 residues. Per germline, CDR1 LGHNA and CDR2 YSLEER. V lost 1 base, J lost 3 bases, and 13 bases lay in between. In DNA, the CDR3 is TGCGCCAGCAGCCAAGGGTGGGACAAATACTACGAGCAGTACTTC. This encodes CASSQGWDKYYEQYF.

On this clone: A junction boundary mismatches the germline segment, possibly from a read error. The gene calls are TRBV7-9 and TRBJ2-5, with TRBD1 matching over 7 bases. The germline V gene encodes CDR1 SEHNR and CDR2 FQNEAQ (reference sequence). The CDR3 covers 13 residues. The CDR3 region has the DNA TGTGCCAGCAGGGCGGACAGGCAAGGGACCCAGTACTTC. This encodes CASRADRQGTQYF. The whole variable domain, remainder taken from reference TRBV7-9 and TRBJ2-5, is DTGVSQNPRHKITKRGQNVTFRCDPISEHNRLYWYRQTLGQGPEFLTYFQNEAQLEKSRLLSDRFSAERPKGSFSTLEIQRTEQGDSAMYLCASRADRQGTQYFGPGTRLLVL.

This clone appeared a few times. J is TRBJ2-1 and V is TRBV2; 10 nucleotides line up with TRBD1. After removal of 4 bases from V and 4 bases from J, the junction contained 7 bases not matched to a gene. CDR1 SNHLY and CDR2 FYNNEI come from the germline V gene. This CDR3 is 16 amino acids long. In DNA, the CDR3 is TGTGCCAGCAGTGGCCGGGGGACAGGGGTTTACAATGAGCAGTTCTTC. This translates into CASSGRGTGVYNEQFF.

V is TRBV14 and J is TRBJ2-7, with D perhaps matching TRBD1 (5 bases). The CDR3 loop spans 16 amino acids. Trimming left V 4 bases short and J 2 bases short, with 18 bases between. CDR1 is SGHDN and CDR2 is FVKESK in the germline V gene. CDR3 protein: CASSRFLTGPTYEQYF. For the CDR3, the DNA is TGTGCCAGCAGCCGGTTTCTAACAGGACCTACCTACGAGCAGTACTTC.

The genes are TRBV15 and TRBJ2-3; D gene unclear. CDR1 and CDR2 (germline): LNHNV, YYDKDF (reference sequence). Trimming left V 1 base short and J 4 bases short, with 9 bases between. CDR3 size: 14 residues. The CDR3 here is CATSRGMTADTQYF. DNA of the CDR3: TGTGCCACCAGCAGAGGAATGACTGCAGATACGCAGTATTTT.

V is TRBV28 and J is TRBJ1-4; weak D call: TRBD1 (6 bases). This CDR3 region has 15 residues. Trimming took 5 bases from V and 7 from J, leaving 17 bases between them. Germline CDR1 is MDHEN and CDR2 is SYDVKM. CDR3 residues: CASSPTGTRGEKLFF. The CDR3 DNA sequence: TGTGCCAGCAGTCCAACCGGGACACGCGGTGAAAAACTGTTTTTT.

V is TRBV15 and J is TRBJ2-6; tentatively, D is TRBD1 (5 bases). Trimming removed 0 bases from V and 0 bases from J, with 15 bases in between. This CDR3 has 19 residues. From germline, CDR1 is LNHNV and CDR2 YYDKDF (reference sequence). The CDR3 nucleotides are TGTGCCACCAGCAGAGATATGGGCAGGGTAGGCTCTGGGGCCAACGTCCTGACTTTC. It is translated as CATSRDMGRVGSGANVLTF.

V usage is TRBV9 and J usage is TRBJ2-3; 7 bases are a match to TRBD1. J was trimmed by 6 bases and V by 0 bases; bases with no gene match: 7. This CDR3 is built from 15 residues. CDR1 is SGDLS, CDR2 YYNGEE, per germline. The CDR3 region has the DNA TGTGCCAGCAGCGTAGTCGAGGGGGCCGGGGATACGCAGTATTTT. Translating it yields CASSVVEGAGDTQYF.